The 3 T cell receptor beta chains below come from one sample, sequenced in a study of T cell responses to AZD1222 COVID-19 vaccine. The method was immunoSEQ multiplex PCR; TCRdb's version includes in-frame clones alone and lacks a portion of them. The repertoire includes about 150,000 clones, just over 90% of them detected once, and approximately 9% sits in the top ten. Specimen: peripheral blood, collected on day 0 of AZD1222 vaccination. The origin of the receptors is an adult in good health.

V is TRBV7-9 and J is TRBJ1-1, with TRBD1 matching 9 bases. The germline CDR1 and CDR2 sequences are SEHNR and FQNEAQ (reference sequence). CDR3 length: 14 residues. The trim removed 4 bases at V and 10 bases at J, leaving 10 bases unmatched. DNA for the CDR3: TGTGCCAGCAGCTCAGGGACAGGGTGGAAGGGAGCTTTCTTT. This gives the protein CASSSGTGWKGAFF.

The DNA for the CDR3 is TGTGCCAGCAGCCAAGAGTGGCAGACCCAGTACTTC. It specifies CASSQEWQTQYF. The V call is TRBV3-1 (or the pseudogene TRBV3-2), the J call TRBJ2-5; D not certain. This CDR3 has 12 residues. CDR1 LGHDT and CDR2 YNNKEL come from the germline V gene (reference sequence). V lost 0 bases and J lost 6, with 5 bases in between.

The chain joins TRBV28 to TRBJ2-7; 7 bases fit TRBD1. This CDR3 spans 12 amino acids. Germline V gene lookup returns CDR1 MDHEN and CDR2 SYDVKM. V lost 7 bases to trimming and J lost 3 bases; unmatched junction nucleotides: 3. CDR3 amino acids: CASTTGYYEQYF. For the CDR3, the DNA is TGTGCCAGCACGACAGGGTACTACGAGCAGTACTTC. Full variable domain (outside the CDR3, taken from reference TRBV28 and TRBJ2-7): DVKVTQSSRYLVKRTGEKVFLECVQDMDHENMFWYRQDPGLGLRLIYFSYDVKMKEKGDIPEGYSVSREKKERFSLILESASTNQTSMYLCASTTGYYEQYFGPGTRLTVT.